This T cell receptor (beta chain) appears in the sequencing data of a study of response to subunit inactivated influenza vaccine. Broader study findings: Few additional T cells are recruited per seasonal influenza vaccination, authors suggested.

The CDR3 sequence is 14 residues long. Unmatched junction bases numbered 4, after V lost 4 bases and J lost 3 bases. CDR1 is SGHAT, CDR2 FQNNGV, per germline. TCRdb independently ran MiXCR on the RT-PCR reads; one entry per CDR3 protein. The top ten clones hold roughly 13% of a sample with more than 450,000 distinct CDR3 sequences, 7.6% of them seen once. This clonotype was detected ten times or more. What it binds is unknown. The TCR originated in a man aged 50-75 years who received an inactivated influenza vaccine. This specimen was PBMCs from blood, taken less than 30 months after vaccination. The chain uses TRBV11-2 and TRBJ2-7; 9 bases agree with TRBD1. The DNA for the CDR3 is TGTGCCAGCAGCTCGGGGACAGGGCTCTACGAGCAGTACTTC. Amino acids: CASSSGTGLYEQYF.